Presented here are 5 T cell receptor beta chains from one specimen sequenced in a study of CD8 T cells in Susac syndrome. RNA, at 0.5 to 1 ug, was reverse transcribed with random hexamers. Each CDR3 protein gets one entry after TCRdb re-called the immunoSEQ multiplex PCR reads with MiXCR. In the table there are 140,000 or so distinct CDR3 sequences, 85% to 95% of which are singletons. The sample taken for sequencing was CD4+ T cells from PBMCs. The receptors shown here come from a human donor with multiple sclerosis.

The rearrangement links TRBV20-1 to TRBJ2-2; the match to TRBD2 covers 7 bases. The CDR3 sequence is 16 residues long. Germline V gives CDR1 DFQATT, CDR2 SNEGSKA (reference sequence). V gave up 2 bases and J gave up 1 base; unmatched junction bases: 7. The chain's CDR3 is CSARPQRTRNTGELFF. The CDR3, as DNA: TGCAGTGCTAGACCCCAAAGGACTAGGAACACCGGGGAGCTGTTTTTT.

The V and J genes are TRBV12-3 or TRBV12-4 and TRBJ2-7; D is unclear. V lost 7 bases to trimming and J lost 9 bases, with 13 bases between them. This CDR3 is built from 11 residues. CDR3 loop: CASTQDRRQYF. In DNA form, the CDR3 reads TGTGCCAGCACCCAGGATCGGAGGCAGTACTTC.

This chain connects TRBV29-1 to TRBJ1-3; D is ambiguous. This CDR3 has 11 residues. Per germline, CDR1 SQVTM and CDR2 ANQGSEA. Between the trimmed V and J ends, which lost 7 bases and 4 bases, there was a span of 8 bases. As DNA, the CDR3 is TGCAGCGCCCGGATCGGAAACACCATATATTTT. As protein: CSARIGNTIYF.

This clonotype has just one count. CDR3 sequence: CASSPPFREQYF. In DNA form, the CDR3 reads TGTGCCAGCAGCCCCCCGTTCCGCGAGCAGTACTTC. The chain has TRBV7-2 and TRBJ2-7; D unresolved. V lost 5 bases and J 6 bases, leaving 11 bases between the germline ends. This CDR3 has 12 amino acids. Germline V gene sequence: CDR1 SGHTA, CDR2 FQGNSA.

This clonotype has a single count. The CDR3 DNA sequence: TGTGCCAGCAGCCGGAATCAGGGGGCTTCGACTGAAGCTTTCTTT. It encodes CASSRNQGASTEAFF. V gene TRBV3-1 combines with J gene TRBJ1-1, with 8 bases matching TRBD1. From germline, CDR1 is LGHDT and CDR2 YNNKEL (reference sequence). Losses at the gene ends were 4 bases for V and 5 bases for J; bases not matched to a gene: 9. This CDR3 has 15 amino acids.